This is a list of T cell receptor beta chains from one sample in a study of blood T cell repertoires in COVID-19. Sequencing used immunoSEQ multiplex PCR; TCRdb keeps in-frame clones, though not all of them. The sample carries 140,000 or so clones, more than 60% recorded once. Sequenced: peripheral blood. These receptors all come from an older woman with acute or convalescent COVID-19. Each CDR3 is given without its conserved first and last residue. Size tells how often a clone was seen (once, few, many) or the class of an expanded clone, and some rows leave it out.

TRBJ2-7,.,15,TRBV18,ASSPILRAGGPPEQY
TRBJ2-1,.,12,TRBV28,ASRIGGVSGEQF
TRBJ1-4,few,15,TRBV7-6,ASSLDPPGGTNEKLF
TRBJ2-1,once,15,TRBV11-2,ASSLGLAESSYNEQF
TRBJ2-7,.,12,TRBV27,ASSFRDRASGQY
TRBJ2-7,.,11,TRBV12-3/TRBV12-4,ASTRLTSGEQY
TRBJ2-5,.,14,TRBV5-4,ASSAGTSGRKETQY
TRBJ2-1,.,14,TRBV5-6,ASSLGTSGGYNEQF
TRBJ2-3,.,11,TRBV6-4,ATSTGDTDTQY
TRBJ2-6,.,17,TRBV7-9,ASSPRTGLSPSGANVLT
TRBJ2-3,once,12,TRBV10-3,AIEDTGGTDTQY